Each of the 29 T cell receptor beta chains below was sequenced from the same sample in a study of blood T cells in healthy people across ages. Sample-barcoded 5' priming and a J-beta primer mix drove a second PCR of roughly 7 to 11 cycles. TCRdb re-analysed the 5' RACE reads in MiXCR, keeping a single row per CDR3 protein. The table lists about 1.8 million distinct CDR3 sequences, around half of them singletons, with around 2.1% in the top ten. The specimen sequenced was blood. The source is a woman aged 40-49 years in good health.

The chain employs TRBV12-5 and TRBJ2-1; 7 nucleotides match TRBD2. CDR1 LGHNT and CDR2 FRNRAP come from the germline V gene. The V segment lost 4 bases and the J segment 6 bases; nucleotides outside the gene matches: 0. This CDR3 has 12 amino acids. CDR3 DNA sequence: TGTGCTAGTGGTTGGGAGGGCAATGAGCAGTTCTTC. Its translation is CASGWEGNEQFF.

The chain is built from TRBV13 and TRBJ1-4; TRBD1 matches 7 bases. Germline V gene lookup returns CDR1 PRHDT and CDR2 FYEKMQ (reference sequence). This CDR3 has 15 residues. With V trimmed by 5 bases and J by 3 bases, 6 bases remained unmatched. CDR3 in DNA: TGTGCCAGCAGCCGCAACAGGGGCGCTAATGAAAAACTGTTTTTT. Encoded protein: CASSRNRGANEKLFF. The complete variable domain, with remaining parts taken from reference TRBV13 and TRBJ1-4, reads AAGVIQSPRHLIKEKRETATLKCYPIPRHDTVYWYQQGPGQDPQFLISFYEKMQSDKGSIPDRFSAQQFSDYHSELNMSSLELGDSALYFCASSRNRGANEKLFFGSGTQLSVL.

The chain's CDR3 is CASKSGGVYNEQFF. The DNA for the CDR3 is TGTGCCAGCAAAAGCGGGGGAGTTTACAATGAGCAGTTCTTC. J is TRBJ2-1 and V is TRBV6-6, with TRBD2 matching over 8 bases. The CDR3 covers 14 residues. Losses at the gene ends were 7 bases for V and 4 bases for J; bases not matched to a gene: 6. CDR1 is MNHNY and CDR2 is SVGAGI in the germline V gene (reference sequence).

This chain joins TRBV6-2 or TRBV6-3 and TRBJ2-7; 8 nucleotides agree with TRBD1. The CDR3 loop spans 16 amino acids. CDR1 and CDR2 (germline): MNHEY, SVGEGT. V gave up 2 bases and J gave up 2 bases; unmatched junction bases: 8. The CDR3 here is CASSYPTGAVTYEQYF. The CDR3 DNA reads as TGTGCCAGCAGTTACCCGACAGGGGCAGTAACCTACGAGCAGTACTTC.

This clonotype was picked up many times. The rearrangement joins TRBV5-1 to TRBJ2-7; TRBD1 matches at 9 bases. Germline CDR1 is SGHRS and CDR2 is YFSETQ. The ends lost 1 base at V and 1 base at J; junction bases unmatched: 3. The CDR3 has 15 residues. CDR3 sequence (DNA): TGCGCCAGCAGCTTGACGGGACAGGGATCCTACGAGCAGTACTTC. This gives the protein CASSLTGQGSYEQYF. Filled out from reference TRBV5-1 and TRBJ2-7, the complete variable domain reads KAGVTQTPRYLIKTRGQQVTLSCSPISGHRSVSWYQQTPGQGLQFLFEYFSETQRNKGNFPGRFSGRQFSNSRSEMNVSTLELGDSALYLCASSLTGQGSYEQYFGPGTRLTVT.

The rearrangement links TRBV10-3 to TRBJ1-5; TRBD1 matches at 7 bases. Germline V gives CDR1 ENHRY, CDR2 SYGVKD. CDR3 length: 15 residues. The ends lost 2 bases at V and 7 bases at J; junction bases unmatched: 8. CDR3 region: CAISETDQGGQPQHF. The CDR3 DNA follows: TGTGCCATCAGTGAGACAGACCAGGGGGGCCAGCCCCAGCATTTT.

The J gene is TRBJ1-2, the V gene TRBV27; a possible D gene is TRBD1 (5 bases). Germline CDR1 and CDR2: MNHEY and SMNVEV (reference sequence). The CDR3 runs 14 residues. The ends were cut back, 6 bases at V and 6 bases at J, with 17 bases in the middle. CDR3 coding DNA: TGTGCCAGCAGGGGGCTAGCGGGGAGGAATGGCTACACCTTC. Protein: CASRGLAGRNGYTF.

The chain has TRBV6-5 and TRBJ2-4; D is perhaps TRBD2 (5 bases). The CDR3 spans 15 residues. The ends were cut back, 4 bases at V and 13 bases at J, with 23 bases in the middle. CDR1 is MNHEY, CDR2 SVGAGI, per germline. The CDR3 DNA follows: TGTGCCAGCAGTTCCCCCCTTACTAGGCACAATGAGCAGTACTTC. Translating gives CASSSPLTRHNEQYF.

This chain links TRBV20-1 with TRBJ2-5; D is unresolved. CDR3 length: 14 residues. Between the trimmed V and J ends, which lost 0 bases and 4 bases, there was a span of 12 bases. In germline, CDR1 is DFQATT, CDR2 SNEGSKA (reference sequence). The CDR3 here is CSARDRQRGETQYF. The DNA for the CDR3 is TGCAGTGCTAGAGATCGGCAGCGAGGAGAGACCCAGTACTTC.

The table lists this clonotype with a few counts. This chain connects TRBV6-5 to TRBJ1-6; D gene uncertain. This CDR3 has 14 amino acids. Germline V CDR1 and CDR2: MNHEY, SVGAGI. V shed 0 bases and J shed 10 bases, with 10 bases lying between them. The DNA for the CDR3 is TGTGCCAGCAGTTACTCGATACAGCTGTCACCCCTCCACTTT. This encodes CASSYSIQLSPLHF.

The table lists this clonotype with a few counts. The chain joins TRBV11-2 to TRBJ2-7; 7 bases fit TRBD2. Germline V gene lookup returns CDR1 SGHAT and CDR2 FQNNGV. Trimming at V came to 4 bases and at J to 2 bases, leaving 11 bases not matched to a gene. The CDR3 is 16 amino acids. The CDR3 loop is CASSSYPSGQTYEQYF. The CDR3 bases are TGTGCCAGCAGCTCATACCCTAGCGGCCAAACCTACGAGCAGTACTTC.

The gene calls are TRBV27 and TRBJ2-3; possible D gene TRBD1, 7 bases. The V and J ends lost 0 bases and 12 bases respectively, with 19 bases between them. This CDR3 comprises 15 residues. CDR1 and CDR2 (germline): MNHEY, SMNVEV (reference sequence). The CDR3 region is CASSLSVSVQGGQYF. The CDR3 nucleotides are TGTGCCAGCAGTTTATCGGTCTCTGTCCAGGGGGGTCAGTATTTT.

The chain joins TRBV6-5 to TRBJ1-5, with no clear D. CDR1 is MNHEY and CDR2 is SVGAGI in the germline V gene. The CDR3 covers 14 residues. Trimming shortened V by 2 bases and J by 0 bases, and 5 bases separated the two germline ends. This CDR3 is CASSYRSSNQPQHF. The CDR3 nucleotides are TGTGCCAGCAGTTACCGCAGTAGCAATCAGCCCCAGCATTTT.

The chain couples TRBV11-2 to TRBJ2-3, with TRBD2 matching over 9 bases. There are 16 residues in the CDR3. With 4 bases clipped from V and 4 bases from J, the junction kept 9 bases outside the gene matches. Germline V gives CDR1 SGHAT, CDR2 FQNNGV. CDR3 in amino acids: CASSSRPAGGPDTQYF. CDR3 in DNA: TGTGCCAGCAGCTCAAGACCGGCGGGGGGGCCAGATACGCAGTATTTT. Full variable domain (remainder filled in from reference TRBV11-2 and TRBJ2-3): EAGVAQSPRYKIIEKRQSVAFWCNPISGHATLYWYQQILGQGPKLLIQFQNNGVVDDSQLPKDRFSAERLKGVDSTLKIQPAKLEDSAVYLCASSSRPAGGPDTQYFGPGTRLTVL.

The rearrangement links TRBV25-1 to TRBJ2-1; D is possibly TRBD1 (6 bases). Trimming cost V 11 bases and J 15 bases, with 14 bases left between them. The germline gives CDR1 MGHDK, CDR2 SYGVNS. The CDR3 runs 9 residues. CDR3: CAPRGGRFF. CDR3 DNA sequence: TGTGCCCCGAGAGGGGGACGGTTCTTC.

This clonotype was seen a few times. The chain uses TRBV5-1 and TRBJ2-1; TRBD2 is a possible D gene (6 bases). V was pared by 5 bases and J by 4 bases, with 16 bases between. The germline V gene has CDR1 SGHRS and CDR2 YFSETQ. The CDR3 extends over 15 amino acids. CDR3 nucleotides: TGCGCCAGCAGTCCTGTGGGGGGTCCTTACAATGAGCAGTTCTTC. Its translation: CASSPVGGPYNEQFF.

The chain has TRBV6-6 and TRBJ2-7; 8 bases are a match to TRBD2. Germline V gene data show CDR1 as MNHNY and CDR2 as SVGAGI (reference sequence). The ends lost 2 bases at V and 0 bases at J; junction bases unmatched: 3. This CDR3 comprises 15 residues. The CDR3 is CASSYAGTSSYEQYF. The CDR3 bases are TGTGCCAGCAGTTACGCTGGGACTAGCTCCTACGAGCAGTACTTC.

The chain is built from TRBV21-1 and TRBJ2-7; the table's D call of TRBD2 was not tested on the DNA. TRBV21-1 counts as a pseudogene. The CDR3 is 14 amino acids. The CDR3 reads CARKAGGRLTEQYF. The CDR3 nucleotides are TGTGCCAGAAAAGCGGGGGGGCGGCTCACCGAGCAGTACTTC.

V usage is TRBV27 and J usage is TRBJ2-1; 13 bases line up with TRBD2. Germline V gives CDR1 MNHEY, CDR2 SMNVEV (reference sequence). The CDR3 sequence is 17 residues long. V shed 6 bases, J shed 6 bases, and the junction held 11 bases outside the gene matches. CDR3 sequence reads: CASSRLRLAGGSNEQFF. The CDR3 DNA reads as TGTGCCAGCAGCCGACTTCGACTAGCGGGGGGAAGCAATGAGCAGTTCTTC.

There are a few counts of this clonotype. The chain is built from TRBV20-1 and TRBJ2-3; 10 bases are shared with TRBD2. Germline CDR1 and CDR2: DFQATT and SNEGSKA (reference sequence). The CDR3 has 15 residues. Trimming at V came to 6 bases and at J to 1 base, leaving 7 bases not matched to a gene. The CDR3 region is CSAKLAGRRTDTQYF. The DNA for the CDR3 is TGCAGTGCAAAACTAGCGGGGAGACGCACAGATACGCAGTATTTT.

The V call is TRBV6-4, the J call TRBJ2-3, with D perhaps TRBD2 (6 bases). Looked up from germline, CDR1 is MRHNA and CDR2 is SNTAGT. This CDR3 contains 17 residues. The V end was cut by 5 bases, the J end by 0 bases, with 18 bases between. The CDR3 sequence is CASSPRRGGTSTDTQYF. The CDR3 DNA is TGTGCCAGCAGTCCTCGTCGGGGCGGGACTAGCACAGATACGCAGTATTTT.

The table lists this clonotype with a few counts. The DNA of the CDR3 is TGTGCCAGCAGTGTAATGACAGGGGGAAACAATGAGCAGTTCTTC. As protein: CASSVMTGGNNEQFF. This sequence joins TRBV6-4 and TRBJ2-1, with 9 bases identical to TRBD1. The CDR3 spans 15 residues. Germline-derived CDR1 and CDR2 are MRHNA and SNTAGT. V was pared by 4 bases and J by 5 bases, with 6 bases of the junction left unmatched.

This sequence joins TRBV6-1 and TRBJ2-1; 8 nucleotides align to TRBD2. J was trimmed by 8 bases and V by 7 bases; bases with no gene match: 16. The CDR3 extends over 16 amino acids. Germline values: CDR1 MNHNS, CDR2 SASEGT. The CDR3 DNA reads TGTGCCAGCAACCTAAACGGGGCGGGGGGATTCGATGAGCAGTTCTTC. It encodes CASNLNGAGGFDEQFF.

V is TRBV24-1 and J is TRBJ2-1; D is unclear. The CDR3 covers 13 residues. In germline, CDR1 is KGHDR, CDR2 SFDVKD. The V end lost 3 bases, the J end lost 7 bases, and 9 bases lay between the germline ends. The CDR3 DNA reads as TGTGCCACCAGTGATGAGGTCGTTAATGAGCAGTTCTTC. Its protein product is CATSDEVVNEQFF.

V is TRBV5-1 and J is TRBJ2-3; D ambiguous. Deletions cut 1 base from V and 2 bases from J, with 8 bases between. Germline values: CDR1 SGHRS, CDR2 YFSETQ. The CDR3 totals 14 residues. CDR3 protein: CASSLIHLTDTQYF. The CDR3 DNA reads as TGCGCCAGCAGCTTGATACACCTCACAGATACGCAGTATTTT.

This clonotype came up once. A read error may account for a junction end that differs from germline. The rearrangement uses TRBV11-2 and TRBJ2-5, with TRBD2 matching over 9 bases. The CDR3 runs to 17 residues. CDR1 and CDR2 (germline): SGHAT, FQNNGV. The CDR3 DNA sequence: TGTGCCAACAGCCTGGGCCCTCTGCGGGGGGGCCGTGAGACCCAGTACTTC. It encodes CANSLGPLRGGRETQYF.

Details on this clonotype: A much larger clonotype is one base distant, so this may be a read error. The chain is built from TRBV7-2 and TRBJ2-5; the D is unclear. Per germline, CDR1 SGHTA and CDR2 FQGNSA. The CDR3 contains 14 residues. Trimming left V 1 base short and J 5 bases short, with 11 bases between. CDR3 coding DNA: TGTGCCAGCAGCTTAGTAGCCAGGACGGAGACCCAGTACTTC. This sequence encodes CASSLVARTETQYF. Drawing the rest from reference TRBV7-2 and TRBJ2-5, the complete variable domain is GAGVSQSPSNKVTEKGKDVELRCDPISGHTALYWYRQSLGQGLEFLIYFQGNSAPDKSGLPSDRFSAERTGGSVSTLTIQRTQQEDSAVYLCASSLVARTETQYFGPGTRLLVL.

The chain employs TRBV12-3 or TRBV12-4 and TRBJ2-5; 16 bases line up with TRBD2. The CDR3 is made up of 19 amino acids. V shed 5 bases, J shed 4 bases, and the junction held 13 bases outside the gene matches. The CDR3 DNA reads TGTGCCAGCAGTCCCCTCTCCGGGACTAGCGGGGGGGCCTCAGAGACCCAGTACTTC. It codes for CASSPLSGTSGGASETQYF.

With regard to this clonotype: Since a much larger clone is just one base distant, this may be a read error. The chain links TRBV29-1 to TRBJ2-1; maybe TRBD2 (6 bases). From germline, CDR1 is SQVTM and CDR2 ANQGSEA. CDR3 length equals 13 residues. CDR3 in amino acids: CGPLALGGSEQFF. The DNA of the CDR3 is TGCGGCCCCCTAGCCCTGGGGGGAAGTGAGCAGTTCTTC.